This passage covers 23 T cell receptor beta chains from one sample sequenced in a study of graft-versus-host responses after intestinal transplantation. The protocol was immunoSEQ multiplex PCR, while the TCRdb copy is restricted to in-frame clones and leaves out a portion. The profile shows 43,000 or so clones, approximately 95% of them singletons. The sample in question was PBMCs, obtained around 350 days after intestinal transplant. The source is a human patient who received an intestinal transplant, so some T cells may come from the graft donor.

The genes are TRBV13 and TRBJ2-1; the match to TRBD2 covers 15 bases. This CDR3 has 18 residues. The germline V gene encodes CDR1 PRHDT and CDR2 FYEKMQ (reference sequence). Unmatched junction bases numbered 6, after V lost 6 bases and J lost 0 bases. The CDR3 DNA is TGTGCCAGCAGTGGCGGACTAGCGGGAGGGAGCTCCTACAATGAGCAGTTCTTC. The encoded protein is CASSGGLAGGSSYNEQFF.

This rearrangement joins TRBV5-1 to TRBJ2-2, with TRBD1 identical over 9 bases. V shed 7 bases and J 1 base; nucleotides not matched to a gene: 2. Germline lookup yields CDR1 SGHRS and CDR2 YFSETQ. This CDR3 contains 14 residues. CDR3 bases: TGCGCCAGCCGGACAGGGGAGAACACCGGGGAGCTGTTTTTT. Its protein is CASRTGENTGELFF.

The chain employs TRBV5-4 and TRBJ2-1; 7 positions agree with TRBD1. Unmatched junction bases numbered 3, after V lost 0 bases and J lost 3 bases. This CDR3 contains 15 residues. Germline CDR1 and CDR2: SGHNT and YYREEE (reference sequence). DNA for the CDR3: TGTGCCAGCAGCTTGGACAGGGGCGACTACAATGAGCAGTTCTTC. It is translated as CASSLDRGDYNEQFF. The entire variable domain, with the rest obtained from reference TRBV5-4 and TRBJ2-1, is as follows: ETGVTQSPTHLIKTRGQQVTLRCSSQSGHNTVSWYQQALGQGPQFIFQYYREEENGRGNFPPRFSGLQFPNYSSELNVNALELDDSALYLCASSLDRGDYNEQFFGPGTRLTVL.

The CDR3 DNA follows: TGTGCCAGCAGCCTTATGGGGTTAAGCACTGAAGCTTTCTTT. The encoded protein is CASSLMGLSTEAFF. The chain uses TRBV11-1 and TRBJ1-1; D not resolved. Germline V gives CDR1 SGHAT, CDR2 FQDESV (reference sequence). Trimming removed 5 bases at V and 4 bases at J, with 14 bases between. This CDR3 comprises 14 residues. The whole variable domain, remainder taken from reference TRBV11-1 and TRBJ1-1, is EAEVAQSPRYKITEKSQAVAFWCDPISGHATLYWYRQILGQGPELLVQFQDESVVDDSQLPKDRFSAERLKGVDSTLKIQPAELGDSAMYLCASSLMGLSTEAFFGQGTRLTVV.

The chain is built from TRBV19 and TRBJ2-3; TRBD1 is a possible D gene (5 bases). Germline CDR1 reads LNHDA; CDR2 reads SQIVND (reference sequence). The CDR3 length is 14 residues. V was cut by 6 bases and J by 0 bases, with 10 bases left in between. The CDR3 DNA reads TGTGCCAGTAGGTGGCAGGGAAGCACAGATACGCAGTATTTT. Amino acids: CASRWQGSTDTQYF.

This CDR3 is CASSPSREHGYTF. CDR3 in DNA: TGTGCCAGCTCACCATCCAGGGAGCATGGCTACACCTTC. The chain is built from TRBV18 and TRBJ1-2; weak D call: TRBD1 (5 bases). V dropped 2 bases and J dropped 6 bases, with 10 bases sitting between them. The V gene's germline CDR1 is KGHSH and CDR2 LQKENI. There are 13 residues in the CDR3.

This sequence joins TRBV15 and TRBJ1-1; D is perhaps TRBD1 (5 bases). CDR1 LNHNV and CDR2 YYDKDF come from the germline V gene (reference sequence). V was pared by 1 base and J by 4 bases, with 19 bases between. The CDR3 is 17 amino acids. CDR3 sequence: CATSRASGARVATEAFF. CDR3 sequence (DNA): TGTGCCACCAGCAGAGCTTCCGGTGCCAGGGTAGCCACTGAAGCTTTCTTT.

The V and J genes are TRBV7-1 and TRBJ1-1, with D unclear. TRBV7-1 is filed as an ORF, its function uncertain. This CDR3 has 13 residues. V was clipped by 4 bases and J by 10 bases, with 16 bases between them. CDR3 sequence (DNA): TGTGCCAGCAGCTTAAGCGCACAAGGGAGAGCTTTCTTT. Translated, it gives CASSLSAQGRAFF.

This chain uses TRBV5-4 with TRBJ2-1, with D unclear. This CDR3 contains 11 residues. Germline V lookup: CDR1 SGHNT, CDR2 YYREEE (reference sequence). V was trimmed by 4 bases and J by 10 bases, leaving 9 bases between them. CDR3 in amino acids: CASSMDVEQFF. CDR3 sequence (DNA): TGTGCCAGCAGCATGGACGTAGAGCAGTTCTTC.

The chain uses TRBV2 and TRBJ2-7, with TRBD2 matching 16 bases. Germline CDR1 is SNHLY and CDR2 is FYNNEI. The CDR3 is made up of 18 amino acids. The junction had 13 bases not matched to a gene; V was cut back by 8 bases and J by 3 bases. The CDR3 sequence is CASRQRGLAGGPSYEQYF. As DNA, the CDR3 is TGTGCCAGCCGCCAAAGGGGACTAGCGGGGGGGCCCAGCTACGAGCAGTACTTC.

This clone showed up just once. V and J are TRBV2 and TRBJ1-5, with D perhaps TRBD1 (6 bases). Germline V gives CDR1 SNHLY, CDR2 FYNNEI. With 4 bases removed from V and 3 bases from J, the gap between germline ends came to 7 bases. The CDR3 is 13 residues long. The CDR3 sequence is CASSGTVNQPQHF. DNA of the CDR3: TGTGCCAGCAGTGGGACAGTCAATCAGCCCCAGCATTTT.

V usage is TRBV5-1 and J usage is TRBJ2-5; 11 bases line up with TRBD2. Trimming at V came to 3 bases and at J to 4 bases, leaving 5 bases not matched to a gene. The CDR3 totals 15 residues. Germline loops: CDR1 SGHRS, CDR2 YFSETQ. Written as DNA, the CDR3 is TGCGCCAGCAGCTCCGGGACTAGCGGACGAGAGACCCAGTACTTC. It specifies CASSSGTSGRETQYF.

V is TRBV28 and J is TRBJ1-2; 8 positions agree with TRBD1. This CDR3 region has 13 residues. V dropped 6 bases and J dropped 3; count of bases not matched to a gene: 3. From germline, CDR1 is MDHEN and CDR2 SYDVKM. CDR3 in amino acids: CASRKDRDYGYTF. CDR3 DNA sequence: TGTGCCAGCAGGAAGGACAGGGACTATGGCTACACCTTC.

V usage is TRBV6-4 and J usage is TRBJ1-1, with 9 bases aligning to TRBD1. The germline V gene encodes CDR1 MRHNA and CDR2 SNTAGT. Losses at the gene ends were 4 bases for V and 1 base for J; bases not matched to a gene: 13. The CDR3 runs to 18 residues. The CDR3 DNA follows: TGTGCCAGCAGTGCGGGACAGGGAGGCCGCTGCGGGAACACTGAAGCTTTCTTT. As protein: CASSAGQGGRCGNTEAFF.

The chain couples TRBV9 to TRBJ2-2; 8 bases agree with TRBD1. This CDR3 comprises 14 residues. Trimming at V came to 4 bases and at J to 6 bases, leaving 5 bases not matched to a gene. CDR1 and CDR2 (germline): SGDLS, YYNGEE. The CDR3 nucleotides are TGTGCCAGCAGCCCGAAGGACAGGGCCGGGGAGCTGTTTTTT. Its protein is CASSPKDRAGELFF.

The count of this clone is one. This chain uses TRBV10-1 with TRBJ2-1; the match to TRBD2 covers 7 bases. The CDR3 runs 16 residues. CDR1 and CDR2 (germline): WNHNN, SYGVQD (reference sequence). V lost 3 bases, J lost 6 bases, and 11 bases stayed unmatched. The CDR3 DNA is TGCGCCAGCAGTGATGTGAGGGAGGGCCTAGGCAATGAGCAGTTCTTC. Translation: CASSDVREGLGNEQFF.

The chain links TRBV11-2 to TRBJ2-7; 8 bases are a match to TRBD1. Germline values: CDR1 SGHAT, CDR2 FQNNGV. With V trimmed by 6 bases and J by 3 bases, 10 bases remained unmatched. This CDR3 is built from 15 residues. The CDR3 coding sequence is TGTGCCAGCAGTCGTACAGGGGGGACCGGCTACGAGCAGTACTTC. Protein: CASSRTGGTGYEQYF.

V gene TRBV12-5 combines with J gene TRBJ1-1; 11 nucleotides line up with TRBD1. From germline, CDR1 is LGHNT and CDR2 FRNRAP. The CDR3 is 19 amino acids. The trim removed 2 bases at V and 3 bases at J, leaving 14 bases unmatched. This chain's CDR3 is CASGLRRTGGGTTYTEAFF. In DNA, the CDR3 is TGTGCTAGTGGTTTGAGAAGGACAGGGGGCGGAACTACCTACACTGAAGCTTTCTTT.

The V call is TRBV7-2, the J call TRBJ1-5; no firm D call. Germline V CDR1 and CDR2: SGHTA, FQGNSA. CDR3 length: 17 amino acids. V lost 0 bases and J lost 2, with 14 bases in between. The CDR3 DNA reads TGTGCCAGCAGCTTAGCGCTCGGGTTTGGAGGCAATCAGCCCCAGCATTTT. Protein: CASSLALGFGGNQPQHF.

This chain links TRBV9 with TRBJ2-7, with D tentatively TRBD2 (5 bases). The V end lost 3 bases, the J end lost 2 bases, and 15 bases lay between the germline ends. The CDR3 is 15 residues long. CDR1 and CDR2 from the germline V gene are SGDLS and YYNGEE. As DNA, the CDR3 is TGTGCCAGCAGCGGCCGCGAGGGTCGTACCTACGAGCAGTACTTC. Translated, it gives CASSGREGRTYEQYF. The complete variable domain, with remaining parts taken from reference TRBV9 and TRBJ2-7, reads DSGVTQTPKHLITATGQRVTLRCSPRSGDLSVYWYQQSLDQGLQFLIQYYNGEERAKGNILERFSAQQFPDLHSELNLSSLELGDSALYFCASSGREGRTYEQYFGPGTRLTVT.

The sample holds one count of this clone. The DNA of the CDR3 is TGTGCCAGCGGCCGACTAGCGGGGAATGAGCAGTTCTTC. This codes for CASGRLAGNEQFF. V is TRBV6-4 and J is TRBJ2-1; 11 bases agree with TRBD2. CDR1 is MRHNA, CDR2 SNTAGT, per germline. The J segment lost 7 bases and the V segment lost 8 bases, leaving 4 bases of the junction unmatched. The CDR3 runs 13 residues.

The chain is built from TRBV2 and TRBJ2-2; D possibly corresponds to TRBD2 (5 bases). Germline V gene sequence: CDR1 SNHLY, CDR2 FYNNEI. CDR3 size: 13 residues. Between the trimmed V and J ends, which lost 6 bases and 5 bases, there was a span of 10 bases. Here the CDR3 DNA reads TGTGCCAGCAGCCTGAGGGAAACCGGGGAGCTGTTTTTT. This encodes CASSLRETGELFF.

The chain is built from TRBV18 and TRBJ1-1; 9 bases map to TRBD1. CDR3 size: 17 residues. Germline trimming cut 6 bases from V and 3 bases from J; bases unmatched to any gene: 14. Germline CDR1 reads KGHSH; CDR2 reads LQKENI. CDR3 sequence: CASSRGGQGNLYTEAFF. In DNA, the CDR3 is TGTGCCAGCTCTCGGGGGGGACAGGGAAATTTGTACACTGAAGCTTTCTTT. The full variable domain, rest sourced from reference TRBV18 and TRBJ1-1, is NAGVMQNPRHLVRRRGQEARLRCSPMKGHSHVYWYRQLPEEGLKFMVYLQKENIIDESGMPKERFSAEFPKEGPSILRIQQVVRGDSAAYFCASSRGGQGNLYTEAFFGQGTRLTVV.